This is a list of T cell receptor beta chains from one sample in a study of graft-versus-host responses after intestinal transplantation. Their antigens are not known. Some clones are missing from TCRdb's copy, which holds only in-frame ones; the method was immunoSEQ multiplex PCR. The sample carries around 90,000 clones, 85% to 95% recorded once. Specimen: unstimulated CD8+ T cells sorted from spleen or lymph node cells, collected before intestinal transplant. These TCRs come from a human donor who received an intestinal transplant. CDR3s include the opening cysteine and the closing phenylalanine or tryptophan. D genes are given only for firm matches. Clone sizes are given selectively: once, few, many, or a class where the clone is expanded.

abundance | j_gene | d_gene | v_gene | CDR3nt | CDR3aa
few | TRBJ2-7 | NA | TRBV6-1 | TGTGCCAGCAGTGACGAGACAGGCTACGAGCAGTACTTC | CASSDETGYEQYF
NA | TRBJ2-7 | TRBD1 | TRBV2 | TGTGCCAGCAGGCCGGGACAGGTCTACGAGCAGTACTTC | CASRPGQVYEQYF
NA | TRBJ2-1 | TRBD2 | TRBV6-5 | TGTGCCAGCAGTTTCAGCGGGAACTCCTACAATGAGCAGTTCTTC | CASSFSGNSYNEQFF
NA | TRBJ2-3 | TRBD2 | TRBV5-6 | TGTGCCAGCAGCTTGGTAGCGGGACCAGATACGCAGTATTTT | CASSLVAGPDTQYF
NA | TRBJ2-7 | TRBD1 | TRBV19 | TGTGCTACAGGGGATGGGGACGAGCAGTACTTC | CATGDGDEQYF
NA | TRBJ1-1 | TRBD1 | TRBV5-1 | TGCGCCAGCAGCTTGTGGCAGGGGGACACTGAAGCTTTCTTT | CASSLWQGDTEAFF
NA | TRBJ2-1 | TRBD2 | TRBV7-6 | TGTGCCAGCAGTCCTCCGGGGGGATACAATGAGCAGTTCTTC | CASSPPGGYNEQFF
NA | TRBJ2-7 | TRBD2 | TRBV29-1 | TGCAGCGTTGATGGGTTTGGCGGGAGTAGCTACGAGCAGTACTTC | CSVDGFGGSSYEQYF
once | TRBJ2-5 | TRBD2 | TRBV19 | TGTGCCAGTAGTACGACTAGCGGGGGAGGGGGAGAGACCCAGTACTTC | CASSTTSGGGGETQYF
NA | TRBJ2-3 | NA | TRBV11-2 | TGTGCCAGCAGCGTACTAGTTGTGGGATCCCACGATACGCAGTATTTT | CASSVLVVGSHDTQYF
NA | TRBJ1-1 | NA | TRBV27 | TGTGCCAGCAGTGCCGCGGGCAGGCGGAACACTGAAGCTTTCTTT | CASSAAGRRNTEAFF
NA | TRBJ2-7 | NA | TRBV7-9 | TGTGCCAGCAGCTTACGGACAGTTAAGGGTTACGAGCAGTACTTC | CASSLRTVKGYEQYF
NA | TRBJ2-2 | NA | TRBV29-1 | TGCAGCGTTCGGGACATCCTTGGCGGGGAGCTGTTTTTT | CSVRDILGGELFF
NA | TRBJ2-6 | TRBD1 | TRBV5-6 | TGTGCCAGCAGCCCGCCACAGGGGGCGTCAGGGGCCAACGTCCTGACTTTC | CASSPPQGASGANVLTF
NA | TRBJ2-5 | TRBD1 | TRBV7-9 | TGTGCCAGCAGCTTAGCGGGGACAGGCCAAGAGACCCAGTACTTC | CASSLAGTGQETQYF
NA | TRBJ2-1 | NA | TRBV19 | TGTGCCAGTAGTACGGTTACCTACAATGAGCAGTTCTTC | CASSTVTYNEQFF
NA | TRBJ1-1 | NA | TRBV30 | TGTGCCTGGAGTGTAGTCAGGGTAGGGTCTGAAGCTTTCTTT | CAWSVVRVGSEAFF
NA | TRBJ2-5 | NA | TRBV15 | TGTGCCACCAGCAGAGATAGTGAGACCCAGTACTTC | CATSRDSETQYF
NA | TRBJ1-2 | NA | TRBV27 | TGTGCCAGCAGTTTTTTGGCGGGCGGCGAATATGGCTACACCTTC | CASSFLAGGEYGYTF
NA | TRBJ2-5 | NA | TRBV4-1 | TGCGCCAGCAGCCAGTCCGGGTCCGAACAAGAGACCCAGTACTTC | CASSQSGSEQETQYF
NA | TRBJ1-2 | TRBD1 | TRBV6-5 | TGTGCCAGCAGCCTAGGGGGCGGCTACACCTTC | CASSLGGGYTF
NA | TRBJ2-1 | TRBD2 | TRBV19 | TGTGCCAGTATTGGAGCGGGACTTTATGAGCAGTTCTTC | CASIGAGLYEQFF
NA | TRBJ2-1 | TRBD2 | TRBV5-1 | TGCGCCAGCAGCGCAACCGGGACTAGCGGTACCTACAATGAGCAGTTCTTC | CASSATGTSGTYNEQFF
NA | TRBJ2-1 | NA | TRBV4-1 | TGCGCCAGCAGCGACCTTAGCGGAGACTCCTACAATGAGCAGTTCTTC | CASSDLSGDSYNEQFF
NA | TRBJ1-2 | NA | TRBV28 | TGTGCCAGCGATCCAGGAGGGAACTATGGCTACACCTTC | CASDPGGNYGYTF
NA | TRBJ2-1 | NA | TRBV7-8 | TGTGCCAGCAGCTTACTAGAGAGGCACAATGAGCAGTTCTTC | CASSLLERHNEQFF
once | TRBJ2-3 | TRBD2 | TRBV19 | TGTGCCAGTAGTATGGTGGGAGGGGCAGCAGATACGCAGTATTTT | CASSMVGGAADTQYF
NA | TRBJ2-7 | NA | TRBV11-2 | TGTGCCAGCAGCTTGGGACCGACAGGCTACGAGCAGTACTTC | CASSLGPTGYEQYF
NA | TRBJ2-7 | NA | TRBV9 | TGTGCCAGCAGCCTCCTAGGGAGGCCGGTCGTGTCCTACGAGCAGTACTTC | CASSLLGRPVVSYEQYF
NA | TRBJ2-1 | TRBD2 | TRBV15 | TGTGCCACCAGTATAGATTGGACTAGCGGATCCGACAATGAGCAGTTCTTC | CATSIDWTSGSDNEQFF
NA | TRBJ1-2 | NA | TRBV7-9 | TGTGCCAGCAGCTCACCAGGGGTATACTATGGCTACACCTTC | CASSSPGVYYGYTF
NA | TRBJ2-5 | NA | TRBV4-1 | TGCGCCAGCAGCCAAGATGTTGGGACTGGCCAAGAGACCCAGTACTTC | CASSQDVGTGQETQYF
NA | TRBJ2-7 | TRBD1 | TRBV27 | TGTGCCAGCAGTAGGGGGCAGGGAGAGACCTACGAGCAGTACTTC | CASSRGQGETYEQYF
NA | TRBJ2-7 | NA | TRBV6-5 | TGTGCCAGCAGTTACTCGCGGCAGCTTTACGAGCAGTACTTC | CASSYSRQLYEQYF
NA | TRBJ2-1 | NA | TRBV6-1 | TGTGCCAGCATCCCCCGGGGGGCCTCCTACAATGAGCAGTTCTTC | CASIPRGASYNEQFF
NA | TRBJ2-7 | TRBD2 | TRBV4-3 | TGCGCCAGCAGCCAAGTCTGGCGGGGGGGCCCTTCCTGCGAGCAGTACTTC | CASSQVWRGGPSCEQYF
NA | TRBJ2-1 | NA | TRBV30 | TGTGCCTGGAGTGTACTCTCTAGCTCAAATGCCTACAATGAGCAGTTCTTC | CAWSVLSSSNAYNEQFF
NA | TRBJ1-6 | TRBD1 | TRBV19 | TGTGCCAGTAGTATGACAGGGAAAGTCAATTCACCCCTCCACTTT | CASSMTGKVNSPLHF
once | TRBJ2-5 | TRBD2 | TRBV5-1 | TGCGCCAGCAGCGGAGGACTAGCGGGCGGGGAGACCCAGTACTTC | CASSGGLAGGETQYF
NA | TRBJ1-6 | NA | TRBV4-2 | TGTGCCAGCAGCCCCGTGGGCAGCTCCTATAATTCACCCCTCCACTTT | CASSPVGSSYNSPLHF
NA | TRBJ1-2 | NA | TRBV19 | TGTGCCAGTAGTATTGGGGCGGAGGGCTACACCTTC | CASSIGAEGYTF
NA | TRBJ2-7 | NA | TRBV4-1 | TGCGCCAGCAGTGAGTCCCCGTACGAGCAGTACTTC | CASSESPYEQYF
NA | TRBJ2-3 | NA | TRBV2 | TGTGCCAGCAGTCGAATCAATGGGCGGGGCACAGATACGCAGTATTTT | CASSRINGRGTDTQYF
NA | TRBJ2-3 | NA | TRBV7-2 | TGTGCCAGCAGCCGTCTGGGCGGGAACACAGATACGCAGTATTTT | CASSRLGGNTDTQYF
NA | TRBJ2-3 | TRBD2 | TRBV30 | TGTGCCTGGACAAGACTAGCTCTGGCAGATACGCAGTATTTT | CAWTRLALADTQYF
NA | TRBJ2-1 | TRBD2 | TRBV5-8 | TGTGCCAGCAGCCCGAGGGGAGGGCCGGGTGAGCAGTTCTTC | CASSPRGGPGEQFF
NA | TRBJ2-7 | NA | TRBV5-5 | TGTGCCAGCAGCTTAAACAGGGACGAGCAGTACTTC | CASSLNRDEQYF
NA | TRBJ2-1 | TRBD2 | TRBV4-3 | TGCGCCAGCAGCCCATGGGGGACGACTAGCGGGGAGGGATCCTACAATGAGCAGTTCTTC | CASSPWGTTSGEGSYNEQFF
NA | TRBJ2-4 | NA | TRBV27 | TGTGCCAGCAGCGACTGGGCCAAAAACATTCAGTACTTC | CASSDWAKNIQYF
NA | TRBJ2-7 | TRBD1 | TRBV19 | TGTGCCAGTAGTATGGGGACAGGGGGCGGAGAGCAGTACTTC | CASSMGTGGGEQYF
once | TRBJ2-1 | NA | TRBV19 | TGTGCCAGTAGTATAGGCGGATACAATGAGCAGTTCTTC | CASSIGGYNEQFF
NA | TRBJ2-1 | NA | TRBV7-9 | TGTGCCAGCAGCAATCGGGGCAATGAGCAGTTCTTC | CASSNRGNEQFF